This TCR beta chain was identified during a study of T cells in Graves' hyperthyroidism and ophthalmopathy. This clonotype was seen a few times. There were TCR beta CDR3 regions amplified from RNA transcripts. HTBI primers were used for first-round RT-PCR of the TCR CDR3. One entry per CDR3 protein results from TCRdb running MiXCR on the multiplex PCR reads. In the table there are a few hundred thousand distinct CDR3 sequences, 16% of which are singletons. V gave up 5 bases and J gave up 7 bases; unmatched junction bases: 15. Germline loops: CDR1 SGHTA, CDR2 FQGNSA. This CDR3 region has 18 residues. The sample comprised blood. The receptor comes from a woman in her 30s with Graves' ophthalmopathy. The chain couples TRBV7-2 to TRBJ2-1, with 12 bases identical to TRBD2. CDR3 bases: TGTGCCAGCAGCCCCCGACTAGCGGGAGACCTTATTATAAATGAGCAGTTCTTC. Its translation is CASSPRLAGDLIINEQFF.